This TCR beta chain emerged from a study of CXCR3-negative and CXCR3-positive naive CD8 T cells. Study-level points and caveats: Naive cells positive for CXCR3 carried more hydrophobic TRB CDR3s than CXCR3-negative ones.

Concerning this clonotype itself: Its antigen is currently unknown.

The CDR3 sequence is 16 residues long. The V gene's germline CDR1 is SNHLY and CDR2 FYNNEI. Libraries were UMI-labeled 5' RACE TRB cDNA. TCRdb re-called the 5' RACE reads and shows each CDR3 protein once, DNA omitted. This listing includes 150,000 or so distinct CDR3 sequences. The sequencing input was naive CXCR3+ CD8+ T cells from blood. Subset described: CD45RO-CCR7+CD27+CD95- naive CD8+ T cells expressing CXCR3 (TNR3+). The TCR comes from a human donor in good health. Some clones in this sample may be carry-over from other donors' samples. The V call is TRBV2, the J call TRBJ1-4; TCRdb lists TRBD1, though no DNA is available to test this call. CDR3 loop: CASKGPGPIPDEKLFF.